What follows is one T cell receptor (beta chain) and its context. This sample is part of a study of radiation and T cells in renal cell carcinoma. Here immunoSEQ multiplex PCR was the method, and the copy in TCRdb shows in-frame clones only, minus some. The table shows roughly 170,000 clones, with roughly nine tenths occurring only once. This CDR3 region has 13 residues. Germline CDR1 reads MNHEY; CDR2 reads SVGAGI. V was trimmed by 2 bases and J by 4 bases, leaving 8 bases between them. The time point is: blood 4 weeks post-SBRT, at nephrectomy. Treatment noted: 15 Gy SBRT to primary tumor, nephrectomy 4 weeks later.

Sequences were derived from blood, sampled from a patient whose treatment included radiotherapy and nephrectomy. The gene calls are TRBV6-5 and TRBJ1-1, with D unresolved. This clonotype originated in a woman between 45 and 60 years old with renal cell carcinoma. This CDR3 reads CASSYGTTTEAFF. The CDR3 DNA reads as TGTGCCAGCAGTTACGGTACAACCACTGAAGCTTTCTTT.